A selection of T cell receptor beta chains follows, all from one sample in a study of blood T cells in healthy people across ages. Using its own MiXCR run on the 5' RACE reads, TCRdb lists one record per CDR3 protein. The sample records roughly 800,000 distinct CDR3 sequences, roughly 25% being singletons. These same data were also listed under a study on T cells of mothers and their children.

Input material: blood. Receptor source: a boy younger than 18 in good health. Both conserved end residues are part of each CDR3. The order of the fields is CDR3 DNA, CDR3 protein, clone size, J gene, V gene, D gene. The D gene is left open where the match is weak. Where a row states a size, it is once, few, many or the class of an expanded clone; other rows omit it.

CDR3nt: TGTGCCAGCAGTGAATATCCGACAGGGGGTAACTATGGCTACACCTTC
CDR3aa: CASSEYPTGGNYGYTF
abundance: -
j_gene: TRBJ1-2
v_gene: TRBV6-1
d_gene: TRBD1

CDR3nt: TGTGCCAGCAGCACGAAACAGCCCCGGGGGGCCCAGTACTTC
CDR3aa: CASSTKQPRGAQYF
abundance: -
j_gene: TRBJ2-5
v_gene: TRBV7-9
d_gene: TRBD2

CDR3nt: TGCAGCGTTGAAGCTAGGGGCGGAGGAGAGACCCAGTACTTC
CDR3aa: CSVEARGGGETQYF
abundance: -
j_gene: TRBJ2-5
v_gene: TRBV29-1
d_gene: -

CDR3nt: TGTGCCAGCAGCCCAACGACTATTCCCGACAATGAGCAGTTCTTC
CDR3aa: CASSPTTIPDNEQFF
abundance: few
j_gene: TRBJ2-1
v_gene: TRBV7-3
d_gene: -

CDR3nt: TGTGCCTGGAGTGTAGGGTCCGGCTACACCTTC
CDR3aa: CAWSVGSGYTF
abundance: -
j_gene: TRBJ1-2
v_gene: TRBV30
d_gene: -

CDR3nt: TGTGCCAGCACCCTGAACGGTCAGCCCCAGCATTTT
CDR3aa: CASTLNGQPQHF
abundance: -
j_gene: TRBJ1-5
v_gene: TRBV6-1
d_gene: -

CDR3nt: TGTGCCAGCAGTTTAAGAGGGCGGGATGGCTACACCTTC
CDR3aa: CASSLRGRDGYTF
abundance: -
j_gene: TRBJ1-2
v_gene: TRBV12-3/TRBV12-4
d_gene: -

CDR3nt: TGTGCCAGCAGCGTGGCCCCGAGACAGACCACAGATACGCAGTATTTT
CDR3aa: CASSVAPRQTTDTQYF
abundance: -
j_gene: TRBJ2-3
v_gene: TRBV9
d_gene: -

CDR3nt: TGTGCCAGCAGCAGATCAGCGGGGCAATCCTACGAGCAGTACTTC
CDR3aa: CASSRSAGQSYEQYF
abundance: -
j_gene: TRBJ2-7
v_gene: TRBV7-8
d_gene: TRBD2

CDR3nt: TGTGCCAGCAGCTTGGACGGGACTCCTACGGGGGAGCAGTACTTC
CDR3aa: CASSLDGTPTGEQYF
abundance: once
j_gene: TRBJ2-7
v_gene: TRBV5-5
d_gene: -

CDR3nt: TGCAGTGCTCCGACAGGGGAAATAGGGAATCAGCCCCAGCATTTT
CDR3aa: CSAPTGEIGNQPQHF
abundance: few
j_gene: TRBJ1-5
v_gene: TRBV20-1
d_gene: TRBD1

CDR3nt: TGTGCCAGCAGTTTAGCCCGCAGGGTGAACTATGGCTACACCTTC
CDR3aa: CASSLARRVNYGYTF
abundance: -
j_gene: TRBJ1-2
v_gene: TRBV12-3/TRBV12-4
d_gene: -

CDR3nt: TGTGCCAGCAGTTACTTTAGACTAGCGGGGGGGTTTGCCGATGAGCAGTTCTTC
CDR3aa: CASSYFRLAGGFADEQFF
abundance: few
j_gene: TRBJ2-1
v_gene: TRBV6-5
d_gene: TRBD2

CDR3nt: TGTGCCAGCAGTTCCCTGGGGGGACAGGGGTACACCAGGGAGCTGTTTTTT
CDR3aa: CASSSLGGQGYTRELFF
abundance: -
j_gene: TRBJ2-2
v_gene: TRBV27
d_gene: TRBD1

CDR3nt: TGTGCCAGCAGCCCAACTGGGAGCGCAGGGGCAGATACGCAGTATTTT
CDR3aa: CASSPTGSAGADTQYF
abundance: once
j_gene: TRBJ2-3
v_gene: TRBV12-3/TRBV12-4
d_gene: -

CDR3nt: TGTGCCAGCAGTTTAACAGCGGGCGTCGGGTACTTC
CDR3aa: CASSLTAGVGYF
abundance: -
j_gene: TRBJ2-7
v_gene: TRBV12-3/TRBV12-4
d_gene: -

CDR3nt: TGTGCCAGCAGCGGGGACAGGGGCCTGAACACTGAAGCTTTCTTT
CDR3aa: CASSGDRGLNTEAFF
abundance: few
j_gene: TRBJ1-1
v_gene: TRBV5-6
d_gene: TRBD1

CDR3nt: TGCAGCGTTGGGGAACCGGGACCGAATCAGCCCCAGCATTTT
CDR3aa: CSVGEPGPNQPQHF
abundance: few
j_gene: TRBJ1-5
v_gene: TRBV29-1
d_gene: -

CDR3nt: TGCGCCAGCAGCCAAGTTCTGGGGGCAAACACTGAAGCTTTCTTT
CDR3aa: CASSQVLGANTEAFF
abundance: -
j_gene: TRBJ1-1
v_gene: TRBV4-1
d_gene: -

CDR3nt: TGTGCCAGCAGCAACCGGGACAGGGTGTACGAGCAGTACTTC
CDR3aa: CASSNRDRVYEQYF
abundance: -
j_gene: TRBJ2-7
v_gene: TRBV7-6
d_gene: TRBD1

CDR3nt: TGTGCCAGCAGCTTAGTCTACAGGGGCCGGGCCGGGGAGCTGTTTTTT
CDR3aa: CASSLVYRGRAGELFF
abundance: -
j_gene: TRBJ2-2
v_gene: TRBV7-9
d_gene: TRBD1